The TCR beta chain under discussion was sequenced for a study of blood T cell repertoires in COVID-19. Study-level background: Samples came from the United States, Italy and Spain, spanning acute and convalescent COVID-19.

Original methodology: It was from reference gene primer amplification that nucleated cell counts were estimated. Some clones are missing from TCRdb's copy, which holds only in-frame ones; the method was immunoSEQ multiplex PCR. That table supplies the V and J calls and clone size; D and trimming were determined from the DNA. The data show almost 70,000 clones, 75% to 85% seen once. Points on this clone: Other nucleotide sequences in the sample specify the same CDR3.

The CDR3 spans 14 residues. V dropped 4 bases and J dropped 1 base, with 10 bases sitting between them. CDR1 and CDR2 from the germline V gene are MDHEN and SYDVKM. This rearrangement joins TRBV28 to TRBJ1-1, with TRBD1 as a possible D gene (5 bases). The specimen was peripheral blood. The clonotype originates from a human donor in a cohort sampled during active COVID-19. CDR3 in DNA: TGTGCCAGCAGTTCCGGGCAGGGGAACACTGAAGCTTTCTTT. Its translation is CASSSGQGNTEAFF.